These 13 T cell receptor beta chains share one sample of origin, sequenced in a study of T cell therapy after organ transplantation. No antigen has been identified for these receptors. Repertoires were generated with immunoSEQ multiplex PCR, while TCRdb's copy carries only in-frame clones and drops some. The repertoire holds about 48,000 clones, with 94% as singletons. The material sequenced was CD8+ T cells from blood, taken before autologous CMV-specific T cell therapy. These receptors all stem from a human patient who had received a solid organ transplant and had CMV disease.

On this clone itself: This may stem from a read error, because a much larger clone lies one nucleotide away. Other DNA sequences in this sample translate to the same CDR3. The genes are TRBV6-5 and TRBJ1-1; no firm D call. The CDR3 spans 12 residues. The germline V and J ends were trimmed by 2 bases and 4 bases, with 5 bases remaining between them. Germline V CDR1 and CDR2: MNHEY, SVGAGI. CDR3 DNA: TGTGCCAGCAGTTACGGTGGCACTGAAGCTTTCTTT. It specifies CASSYGGTEAFF.

The genes are TRBV30 and TRBJ1-1, with D possibly TRBD1 on 6 matching bases. The CDR3 has 12 residues. Germline V gene data show CDR1 as GTSNPN and CDR2 as SVGIG (reference sequence). Trimming stripped 2 bases from V and 8 bases from J, with 12 bases between. CDR3 coding DNA: TGTGCCTGGAGTTCAGGGGCGTACGAAGCTTTCTTT. This gives the protein CAWSSGAYEAFF. Looking up the rest from reference TRBV30 and TRBJ1-1 gives the full variable domain: SQTIHQWPATLVQPVGSPLSLECTVEGTSNPNLYWYRQAAGRGLQLLFYSVGIGQISSEVPQNLSASRPQDRQFILSSKKLLLSDSGFYLCAWSSGAYEAFFGQGTRLTVV.

Here the CDR3 reads CASSPGALQETQYF. In DNA, the CDR3 is TGTGCCAGCAGTCCTGGGGCGTTACAAGAGACCCAGTACTTC. V and J are TRBV27 and TRBJ2-5, with a weak D call TRBD1 (5 bases). This CDR3 has 14 amino acids. Germline CDR1 reads MNHEY; CDR2 reads SMNVEV (reference sequence). Trimming removed 5 bases at V and 2 bases at J, with 12 bases between.

This clone was seen once. V and J are TRBV4-1 and TRBJ1-5, with D possibly TRBD1 on 5 matching bases. This CDR3 comprises 17 residues. V was clipped by 6 bases and J by 6 bases, with 24 bases between them. Germline CDR1 is MGHRA and CDR2 is YSYEKL. The CDR3, as DNA: TGCGCCAGCAGTCCGCTATTATCCGGGGGATTCGGTCAGCCCCAGCATTTT. As protein: CASSPLLSGGFGQPQHF.

The rearrangement uses TRBV10-2 and TRBJ1-1; D ambiguous. The V and J ends lost 0 bases and 2 bases respectively, with 7 bases between them. CDR3 length: 14 residues. Germline assignment: CDR1 WSHSY and CDR2 SAAADI. The CDR3 DNA is TGCGCCAGCAGTGAGTCGCCCAGTAACACTGAAGCTTTCTTT. Translated: CASSESPSNTEAFF.

This clone was recorded only once. This CDR3 reads CAGSGTGGSSPLHF. Written as DNA, the CDR3 is TGTGCCGGATCCGGGACAGGGGGCAGTTCACCCCTCCACTTT. J is TRBJ1-6 and V is TRBV30; TRBD1 matches at 12 bases. This CDR3 has 14 amino acids. Germline V lookup: CDR1 GTSNPN, CDR2 SVGIG (reference sequence). The junction had 8 bases not matched to a gene; V was cut back by 8 bases and J by 9 bases. Looking up the rest from reference TRBV30 and TRBJ1-6 gives the full variable domain: SQTIHQWPATLVQPVGSPLSLECTVEGTSNPNLYWYRQAAGRGLQLLFYSVGIGQISSEVPQNLSASRPQDRQFILSSKKLLLSDSGFYLCAGSGTGGSSPLHFGNGTRLTVT.

This clone appeared a single time. The chain recombines TRBV6-5 with TRBJ2-1, with TRBD1 matching over 7 bases. Germline trimming cut 0 bases from V and 6 bases from J; bases unmatched to any gene: 8. The CDR3 sequence is 16 residues long. Germline-derived CDR1 and CDR2 are MNHEY and SVGAGI. The CDR3 DNA reads as TGTGCCAGCAGTTACTCGGCCGGACAGGCTCTCAATGAGCAGTTCTTC. Residues: CASSYSAGQALNEQFF.

V gene TRBV5-8 combines with J gene TRBJ1-2, with D unresolved. Between the trimmed V and J ends, which lost 4 bases and 4 bases, there was a span of 17 bases. The CDR3 length is 15 residues. Germline CDR1 reads SGHTS; CDR2 reads YDEGEE. As DNA, the CDR3 is TGTGCCAGCAGCCAACCCGTTACCAGCATCTATGGCTACACCTTC. Translated: CASSQPVTSIYGYTF.

DNA of the CDR3: TGTGCCAGCAGCTCAAACCAGGGGTACGAGCAGTACTTC. Its translation: CASSSNQGYEQYF. This chain uses TRBV9 with TRBJ2-7, with D tentatively TRBD1 (6 bases). The V and J ends lost 4 bases and 4 bases respectively, with 12 bases between them. CDR1 SGDLS and CDR2 YYNGEE come from the germline V gene. The CDR3 covers 13 residues.

The J gene is TRBJ2-5, the V gene TRBV7-2; D gene uncertain. Looked up from germline, CDR1 is SGHTA and CDR2 is FQGNSA. This CDR3 has 11 amino acids. Trimming removed 6 bases at V and 4 bases at J, with 6 bases between. CDR3 sequence reads: CASSYGETQYF. The CDR3 DNA reads TGTGCCAGCAGTTATGGAGAGACCCAGTACTTC. The entire variable domain, with the rest obtained from reference TRBV7-2 and TRBJ2-5, is as follows: GAGVSQSPSNKVTEKGKDVELRCDPISGHTALYWYRQSLGQGLEFLIYFQGNSAPDKSGLPSDRFSAERTGGSVSTLTIQRTQQEDSAVYLCASSYGETQYFGPGTRLLVL.

CDR3 nucleotide sequence: TGTGCCAGCAGCGTACGGTCGGGACTCGAGCAGTACTTC. Protein sequence: CASSVRSGLEQYF. The gene calls are TRBV9 and TRBJ2-7, with D maybe TRBD2 (6 bases). Trimming pared 1 base from V and 6 bases from J, leaving 11 bases between. Germline V gene lookup returns CDR1 SGDLS and CDR2 YYNGEE. The CDR3 totals 13 residues.

V gene TRBV19 combines with J gene TRBJ2-1, with TRBD2 as a possible D gene (5 bases). V was clipped by 7 bases and J by 5 bases, with 27 bases between them. CDR1 is LNHDA, CDR2 SQIVND, per germline (reference sequence). CDR3 size: 18 residues. The CDR3 is CASTLFLGAPVGDNEQFF. CDR3 nucleotides: TGTGCCAGTACCCTCTTCTTGGGCGCCCCTGTCGGGGACAATGAGCAGTTCTTC.

The chain carries TRBV6-5 and TRBJ1-3, with unresolved D. Germline CDR1 reads MNHEY; CDR2 reads SVGAGI. This CDR3 comprises 14 residues. V was shortened by 3 bases and J by 0 bases, with 6 bases between the two germline ends. In DNA form, the CDR3 reads TGTGCCAGCAGTTATGCCTCCTCTGGAAACACCATATATTTT. Translation: CASSYASSGNTIYF.